Below are 19 T cell receptor beta chains sequenced from a single sample in a study of T-cell reconstitution after alpha-beta-depleted transplantation in children. The library targeted TCRbeta and was prepared with unique molecular identifiers. TCRdb independently ran MiXCR on the PCR reads; one entry per CDR3 protein. The sample carries over 85,000 distinct CDR3 sequences, about a tenth recorded once. Source: PBMCs from the stem cell graft donor, taken from the stem cell graft. These receptors were collected from a human donor who donated a stem cell graft to a child with acute lymphoblastic leukemia.

In its sample, this clonotype was seen many times. The chain couples TRBV7-9 to TRBJ1-4, with a tentative D call TRBD1 (6 bases). Germline CDR1 reads SEHNR; CDR2 reads FQNEAQ (reference sequence). V dropped 5 bases and J dropped 8 bases, with 21 bases sitting between them. This CDR3 spans 16 amino acids. The CDR3 sequence is CASSPAVQGEGEKLFF. The CDR3 bases are TGTGCCAGCAGCCCCGCCGTACAGGGAGAGGGGGAAAAACTGTTTTTT.

This clonotype was seen many times. The genes are TRBV3-1 and TRBJ2-3; 8 bases line up with TRBD1. V lost 8 bases and J lost 4; bases outside the gene matches: 2. CDR1 is LGHDT and CDR2 is YNNKEL in the germline V gene (reference sequence). This CDR3 region has 12 residues. The CDR3 DNA follows: TGTGCCAGCGGACAGGGCGCAGATACGCAGTATTTT. Protein: CASGQGADTQYF.

In this sample, this clonotype turned up many times. The J gene is TRBJ2-7, the V gene TRBV10-2, with 7 bases that match TRBD2. CDR3 length: 12 residues. With 3 bases clipped from V and 6 bases from J, the junction kept 2 bases outside the gene matches. The germline gives CDR1 WSHSY, CDR2 SAAADI. The CDR3 region is CASSEPGGEQYF. The CDR3 DNA is TGCGCCAGCAGTGAACCGGGAGGCGAGCAGTACTTC.

In its sample, this clonotype was seen many times. The chain recombines TRBV5-1 with TRBJ2-1, with 8 bases identical to TRBD1. V gave up 0 bases and J gave up 0 bases; unmatched junction bases: 5. Germline loops: CDR1 SGHRS, CDR2 YFSETQ. The CDR3 has 17 residues. CDR3 sequence: CASSLETGGSSYNEQFF. CDR3 bases: TGCGCCAGCAGCTTGGAAACAGGGGGGAGCTCCTACAATGAGCAGTTCTTC.

At least ten counts were recorded for this clonotype. The chain uses TRBV27 and TRBJ1-1; D is perhaps TRBD1 (6 bases). The CDR3 spans 14 residues. Trimming stripped 3 bases from V and 5 bases from J, with 13 bases between. The germline gives CDR1 MNHEY, CDR2 SMNVEV (reference sequence). The DNA for the CDR3 is TGTGCCAGCAGTTTTTCGGGGGGCGCGACTGAAGCTTTCTTT. Its protein product is CASSFSGGATEAFF.

This clonotype was seen repeatedly, ten times or more. This chain links TRBV7-2 with TRBJ2-1; the match to TRBD2 covers 8 bases. V lost 3 bases to trimming and J lost 6 bases; unmatched junction nucleotides: 16. Germline V gene sequence: CDR1 SGHTA, CDR2 FQGNSA. The CDR3 runs to 18 residues. Written as DNA, the CDR3 is TGTGCCAGCAGCTTGGCGCTATCGAGGAGTAGCGGGATCAATGAGCAGTTCTTC. Translation: CASSLALSRSSGINEQFF.

This clonotype was observed many times. The chain combines TRBV7-2 with TRBJ1-5; D unclear. CDR1 is SGHTA and CDR2 is FQGNSA in the germline V gene. This CDR3 has 16 amino acids. The ends were cut back, 1 base at V and 0 bases at J, with 10 bases in the middle. Written as DNA, the CDR3 is TGTGCCAGCAGCTTAGGGGCACAGTATAGCAATCAGCCCCAGCATTTT. Its protein is CASSLGAQYSNQPQHF.

At least ten counts were recorded for this clonotype. The gene calls are TRBV6-5 and TRBJ1-1; no clear D. Germline CDR1 is MNHEY and CDR2 is SVGAGI. V was clipped by 11 bases and J by 1 base, with 20 bases between them. The CDR3 length is 15 residues. The CDR3 DNA sequence: TGTGCCGCCCGGACGGGCGGTTCTCGGAACACTGAAGCTTTCTTT. Translating gives CAARTGGSRNTEAFF.

This clonotype has a count of ten or more. The chain has TRBV7-2 and TRBJ2-2; unclear D gene. Germline V gives CDR1 SGHTA, CDR2 FQGNSA. CDR3 length: 12 residues. Trimming cost V 7 bases and J 6 bases, with 9 bases left between them. The CDR3 coding sequence is TGTGCCAGCATGCCCCTAGCCGGGGAGCTGTTTTTT. This sequence encodes CASMPLAGELFF.

This clonotype was counted ten times or more. Here the CDR3 reads CASSGQGGDHGYTF. The DNA for the CDR3 is TGCGCCAGCAGCGGGCAGGGGGGCGACCATGGCTACACCTTC. V usage is TRBV5-1 and J usage is TRBJ1-2; 7 nucleotides align to TRBD1. Germline V lookup: CDR1 SGHRS, CDR2 YFSETQ. This CDR3 has 14 amino acids. Trimming took 4 bases from V and 6 from J; bases not matched to a gene: 9.

This clonotype was seen many times. The chain recombines TRBV6-2 or TRBV6-3 with TRBJ2-1, with D possibly matching TRBD2 (6 bases). Between the trimmed V and J ends, which lost 0 bases and 6 bases, there was a span of 12 bases. The CDR3 loop spans 15 amino acids. Germline V gives CDR1 MNHEY, CDR2 SVGEGT. Written as DNA, the CDR3 is TGTGCCAGCAGTTACTCCCGCGGGGCACTCAATGAGCAGTTCTTC. Translating gives CASSYSRGALNEQFF.

The chain combines TRBV7-6 with TRBJ2-2; D is possibly TRBD2 (6 bases). The germline V and J ends were trimmed by 4 bases and 0 bases, with 12 bases remaining between them. Germline-derived CDR1 and CDR2 are SGHVS and FNYEAQ. The CDR3 extends over 16 amino acids. In nucleotides, the CDR3 is TGTGCCAGCAGCTCCGGGACTTTCGCGAACACCGGGGAGCTGTTTTTT. Protein: CASSSGTFANTGELFF.

This clonotype was seen ten or more times. The rearrangement uses TRBV9 and TRBJ1-6; TRBD1 is a possible D gene (5 bases). From germline, CDR1 is SGDLS and CDR2 YYNGEE. The CDR3 loop spans 16 amino acids. With 4 bases removed from V and 7 bases from J, the gap between germline ends came to 18 bases. The CDR3 DNA reads TGTGCCAGCAGCCCCGGCTCCAAGGGGCTCAATTCACCCCTCCACTTT. Its translation: CASSPGSKGLNSPLHF.

In its sample, this clonotype was seen many times. The chain combines TRBV3-1 with TRBJ2-5; D may be TRBD1 (5 bases). Looked up from germline, CDR1 is LGHDT and CDR2 is YNNKEL (reference sequence). Trimming pared 4 bases from V and 1 base from J, leaving 16 bases between. This CDR3 has 16 amino acids. The DNA for the CDR3 is TGTGCCAGCAGCCCTATTGAGACAGCACTCCAAGAGACCCAGTACTTC. Translation gives CASSPIETALQETQYF.

There are many counts of this clonotype. This chain joins TRBV28 and TRBJ2-7, with 7 bases aligning to TRBD1. Germline CDR1 is MDHEN and CDR2 is SYDVKM. Germline trimming cut 1 base from V and 4 bases from J; bases unmatched to any gene: 4. This CDR3 has 14 residues. CDR3 DNA sequence: TGTGCCAGCAGTTTATCGGCAGGGGGATACGAGCAGTACTTC. It codes for CASSLSAGGYEQYF.

The table lists this clonotype with many counts. The rearrangement joins TRBV27 to TRBJ2-7, with D hard to call. The V end lost 5 bases, the J end lost 7 bases, and 15 bases lay between the germline ends. CDR3 length equals 13 residues. Germline V CDR1 and CDR2: MNHEY, SMNVEV (reference sequence). In DNA, the CDR3 is TGTGCCAGCAGTCGAACTATACCTCGGGAGCAGTACTTC. Amino acids: CASSRTIPREQYF.

This clonotype came up many times. V and J are TRBV4-2 and TRBJ2-6; the D gene could be TRBD1 or TRBD2 (5 bases each). This CDR3 region has 17 residues. V shed 1 base and J shed 0 bases, with 10 bases lying between them. Germline V CDR1 and CDR2: LGHNA, YNFKEQ. The CDR3 coding sequence is TGTGCCAGCAGCCAAGGGGGACGGAACTCTGGGGCCAACGTCCTGACTTTC. This gives the protein CASSQGGRNSGANVLTF.

This clonotype was picked up many times. The chain employs TRBV13 and TRBJ1-1; TRBD1 might be the D (6 bases). V was cut by 1 base and J by 5 bases, with 14 bases left in between. The germline V gene encodes CDR1 PRHDT and CDR2 FYEKMQ (reference sequence). This CDR3 contains 15 residues. CDR3: CASSLVGGPRTEAFF. The CDR3 DNA sequence: TGTGCCAGCAGCTTAGTCGGGGGGCCCAGGACTGAAGCTTTCTTT. Drawing the rest from reference TRBV13 and TRBJ1-1, the complete variable domain is AAGVIQSPRHLIKEKRETATLKCYPIPRHDTVYWYQQGPGQDPQFLISFYEKMQSDKGSIPDRFSAQQFSDYHSELNMSSLELGDSALYFCASSLVGGPRTEAFFGQGTRLTVV.

This clonotype came up many times. CDR3 residues: CSARDHQRGSEQYF. The CDR3 DNA follows: TGCAGTGCTAGAGATCACCAACGAGGGAGCGAGCAGTACTTC. The chain joins TRBV20-1 to TRBJ2-7; TRBD2 might be the D (5 bases). Trimming left V 0 bases short and J 6 bases short, with 15 bases between. The CDR3 runs to 14 residues. Per the germline V gene, CDR1 is DFQATT and CDR2 is SNEGSKA (reference sequence).